These 6 T cell receptor beta chains came from one sample sequenced in a study of chronic HIV infection and antiretroviral therapy. TCRdb passed the 5' RACE reads through MiXCR, listing each CDR3 protein once. Of 40,000 to 50,000 distinct CDR3 sequences in the sample, 19% are singletons; the top ten hold approximately 3%. Sequenced: peripheral blood. Receptor source: an adult who had HIV and had not received antiretroviral therapy, or was an uninfected healthy control (not recorded which).

This clonotype turned up a few times. The rearrangement joins TRBV5-1 to TRBJ2-6; D is unresolved. CDR1 is SGHRS and CDR2 is YFSETQ in the germline V gene. The CDR3 spans 15 residues. V gave up 4 bases and J gave up 4 bases, with 12 bases separating them. The CDR3 DNA sequence: TGCGCCAGCAGCAGGGTAGTGGAAGGGGCCAACGTCCTGACTTTC. As protein: CASSRVVEGANVLTF.

This clonotype was recorded a few times. This chain joins TRBV6-5 and TRBJ2-3; weak D call: TRBD1 (5 bases). Germline V CDR1 and CDR2: MNHEY, SVGAGI. Trimming cost V 6 bases and J 4 bases, with 8 bases left between them. The CDR3 runs 12 residues. The CDR3 nucleotides are TGTGCCAGCAGAACAGGATCAGATACGCAGTATTTT. As protein: CASRTGSDTQYF.

The chain couples TRBV27 to TRBJ2-3; D possibly corresponds to TRBD2 (5 bases). The CDR3 has 15 amino acids. Per germline, CDR1 MNHEY and CDR2 SMNVEV (reference sequence). Trimming stripped 5 bases from V and 1 base from J, with 13 bases between. In DNA form, the CDR3 reads TGTGCCAGCAGTCCGTGGGAGACCGGCACAGATACGCAGTATTTT. Translation gives CASSPWETGTDTQYF.

This rearrangement joins TRBV28 to TRBJ2-1; 7 bases are shared with TRBD2. This CDR3 has 15 amino acids. The J segment lost 5 bases and the V segment lost 6 bases, leaving 10 bases of the junction unmatched. The germline gives CDR1 MDHEN, CDR2 SYDVKM. The chain's CDR3 is CASRTGTNPHNEQFF. The CDR3 nucleotides are TGTGCCAGCAGAACCGGGACTAACCCTCACAATGAGCAGTTCTTC.

V is TRBV5-4 and J is TRBJ2-2, with 7 nucleotides matching TRBD2. The CDR3 is 15 residues long. Germline-derived CDR1 and CDR2 are SGHNT and YYREEE (reference sequence). J lost 3 bases, V lost 2 bases, and 4 bases had no gene match. The CDR3 protein is CASSFGGSDTGELFF. CDR3 nucleotide sequence: TGTGCCAGCAGCTTCGGCGGGAGTGACACCGGGGAGCTGTTTTTT.

The chain uses TRBV6-5 and TRBJ2-7; maybe TRBD2 (5 bases). V gave up 7 bases and J gave up 0 bases, with 13 bases separating them. The CDR3 is made up of 14 amino acids. Germline V gene data show CDR1 as MNHEY and CDR2 as SVGAGI. This chain's CDR3 is CASKRAGNSYEQYF. For the CDR3, the DNA is TGTGCCAGCAAACGCGCCGGGAACTCCTACGAGCAGTACTTC.